The 15 T cell receptor beta chains below come from one sample, sequenced in a study of post-analysis software for immune sequencing data. Findings and caveats of the study: Controls showed lower frequencies than patients for five TRBV segments, and TRBV5-6, TRBV5-1 and TRBV20-1 were among these.

The antigens these receptors bind are not known. The TCR beta cDNA libraries contained unique molecular identifiers. MiXCR, run by TCRdb on the PCR reads, gives a single entry per CDR3 protein. The table has a few hundred thousand distinct CDR3 sequences, around 40% seen once. Sequenced sample: blood. These receptors all stem from a girl aged 5-17 years with multiple sclerosis.

The chain uses TRBV4-1 and TRBJ2-7; the D gene is possibly TRBD2 (6 bases). CDR1 and CDR2 (germline): MGHRA, YSYEKL. The CDR3 is 13 residues long. Trimming removed 1 base at V and 6 bases at J, with 10 bases between. The CDR3 protein is CASSQGLGGEQYF. CDR3 bases: TGCGCCAGCAGCCAAGGACTAGGCGGCGAGCAGTACTTC.

The gene calls are TRBV29-1 and TRBJ2-7; perhaps TRBD2 as D (6 bases). The germline V gene has CDR1 SQVTM and CDR2 ANQGSEA. The CDR3 has 14 residues. V lost 3 bases, J lost 2 bases, and 14 bases lay in between. DNA of the CDR3: TGCAGCGTTGAGACTGGCGGGACTCCCTACGAGCAGTACTTC. Residues: CSVETGGTPYEQYF.

The chain employs TRBV29-1 and TRBJ2-1; the match to TRBD1 covers 9 bases. The CDR3 is 13 residues long. In germline, CDR1 is SQVTM, CDR2 ANQGSEA. J lost 6 bases, V lost 6 bases, and 6 bases had no gene match. In DNA form, the CDR3 reads TGCAGCGTGGCGACAGGGGGTCCCAATGAGCAGTTCTTC. This codes for CSVATGGPNEQFF.

The chain recombines TRBV5-1 with TRBJ1-1; D not resolved. This CDR3 comprises 13 residues. Trimming shortened V by 2 bases and J by 3 bases, and 8 bases separated the two germline ends. CDR1 SGHRS and CDR2 YFSETQ come from the germline V gene. The chain's CDR3 is CASSFDGDTEAFF. In DNA, the CDR3 is TGCGCCAGCAGCTTCGATGGGGACACTGAAGCTTTCTTT.

V is TRBV7-9 and J is TRBJ2-3; 8 bases are a match to TRBD1. Germline V CDR1 and CDR2: SEHNR, FQNEAQ (reference sequence). With V trimmed by 5 bases and J by 4 bases, 8 bases remained unmatched. There are 15 residues in the CDR3. The CDR3 region has the DNA TGTGCCAGCAGCGAGAACAGGGGGTTCTCAGATACGCAGTATTTT. This sequence encodes CASSENRGFSDTQYF.

This sequence joins TRBV6-6 and TRBJ2-4; 9 bases are shared with TRBD1. The CDR3 contains 14 residues. Per germline, CDR1 MNHNY and CDR2 SVGAGI (reference sequence). V lost 6 bases, J lost 8 bases, and 8 bases stayed unmatched. In DNA form, the CDR3 reads TGTGCCAGCAGCTCGTCCCGGGACAGGGACATTCAGTACTTC. Amino acid sequence: CASSSSRDRDIQYF.

V gene TRBV28 combines with J gene TRBJ2-7; D ambiguous. The J call may not be correct, given that the DNA end is closer to TRBJ2-5. Germline CDR1 reads MDHEN; CDR2 reads SYDVKM. The CDR3 is made up of 13 amino acids. The CDR3 reads CASKYRRQETQYF. CDR3 DNA: TGTGCCAGCAAATACAGACGCCAGGAGACCCAGTACTTC.

V gene TRBV20-1 combines with J gene TRBJ2-7; TRBD2 aligns across 8 bases. This CDR3 has 18 residues. The V gene end was trimmed by 1 base and the J gene end by 4 bases; junction bases not matched to a gene: 18. The V gene's germline CDR1 is DFQATT and CDR2 SNEGSKA (reference sequence). The CDR3 DNA sequence: TGCAGTGCTAGAGTTTTAGCGGGACACTCAGTCCCCTCATACGAGCAGTACTTC. Protein sequence: CSARVLAGHSVPSYEQYF.

This clonotype was seen only a few times. The chain has TRBV7-3 and TRBJ2-3, with D unresolved. The CDR3 length is 13 residues. V was trimmed by 5 bases and J by 5 bases, leaving 11 bases between them. Germline V gene sequence: CDR1 SGHTA, CDR2 FQGTGA. The CDR3 nucleotides read TGTGCCAGCAGCCCGGCGATAGGAGATACGCAGTATTTT. Translating gives CASSPAIGDTQYF.

This clonotype was found a few times. The CDR3 protein is CATSKGLAGADEQFF. CDR3 nucleotide sequence: TGTGCCACCAGCAAGGGACTAGCGGGAGCGGATGAGCAGTTCTTC. The genes are TRBV15 and TRBJ2-1, with TRBD2 matching 14 bases. The CDR3 loop spans 15 amino acids. Germline lookup yields CDR1 LNHNV and CDR2 YYDKDF (reference sequence). J was trimmed by 8 bases and V by 4 bases; bases with no gene match: 4.

This CDR3 is CAIRGTDNTEAFF. CDR3 DNA: TGTGCCATCAGGGGGACAGACAACACTGAAGCTTTCTTT. This chain connects TRBV10-3 to TRBJ1-1, with TRBD1 matching over 7 bases. The junction had 3 bases not matched to a gene; V was cut back by 6 bases and J by 2 bases. Per germline, CDR1 ENHRY and CDR2 SYGVKD. The CDR3 extends over 13 amino acids.

V usage is TRBV18 and J usage is TRBJ2-7, with a possible D match to TRBD1 (6 bases). This CDR3 is built from 15 residues. Germline V gives CDR1 KGHSH, CDR2 LQKENI. Trimming removed 3 bases at V and 0 bases at J, with 12 bases between. The CDR3 spells CASSPTSRGSYEQYF. CDR3 DNA sequence: TGTGCCAGCTCACCTACGTCCAGGGGCTCCTACGAGCAGTACTTC.

The rearrangement joins TRBV7-3 to TRBJ2-3, with unresolved D. The V end lost 7 bases, the J end lost 4 bases, and 12 bases lay between the germline ends. The CDR3 length is 13 residues. Germline V lookup: CDR1 SGHTA, CDR2 FQGTGA. The CDR3 loop is CASTSGVSDTQYF. CDR3 sequence (DNA): TGTGCCAGCACCTCCGGAGTCTCAGATACGCAGTATTTT. Together with reference TRBV7-3 and TRBJ2-3, the CDR3 gives the full variable domain: GAGVSQTPSNKVTEKGKYVELRCDPISGHTALYWYRQSLGQGPEFLIYFQGTGAADDSGLPNDRFFAVRPEGSVSTLKIQRTERGDSAVYLCASTSGVSDTQYFGPGTRLTVL.

This clonotype was seen only a few times. V is TRBV29-1 and J is TRBJ2-4; 7 bases align to TRBD1. The germline gives CDR1 SQVTM, CDR2 ANQGSEA. Trimming took 6 bases from V and 4 from J; bases not matched to a gene: 12. CDR3 length equals 15 residues. CDR3 sequence (DNA): TGCAGCGTGAGATTATTAAACAGGGGTAAAAACATTCAGTACTTC. It translates to CSVRLLNRGKNIQYF.

The rearrangement uses TRBV7-2 and TRBJ1-2; the D is unclear. This CDR3 spans 15 amino acids. V lost 5 bases and J 7 bases, leaving 20 bases between the germline ends. Germline values: CDR1 SGHTA, CDR2 FQGNSA. The CDR3 DNA reads as TGTGCCAGCAGCCCCCCCCCGGGGAGGGCCGGTGGCTACACCTTC. It translates to CASSPPPGRAGGYTF.